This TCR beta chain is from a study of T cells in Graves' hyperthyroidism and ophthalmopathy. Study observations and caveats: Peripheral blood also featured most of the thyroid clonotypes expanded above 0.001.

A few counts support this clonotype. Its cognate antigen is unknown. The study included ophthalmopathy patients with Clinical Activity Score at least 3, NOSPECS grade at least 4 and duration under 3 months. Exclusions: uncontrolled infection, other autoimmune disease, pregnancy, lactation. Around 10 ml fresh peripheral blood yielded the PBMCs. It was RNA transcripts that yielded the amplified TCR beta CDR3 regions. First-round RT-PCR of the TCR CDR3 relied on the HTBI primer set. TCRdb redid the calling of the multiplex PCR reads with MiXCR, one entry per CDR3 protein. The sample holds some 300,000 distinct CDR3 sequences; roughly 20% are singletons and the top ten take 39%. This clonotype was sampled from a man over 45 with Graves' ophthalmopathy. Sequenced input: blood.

The CDR3 region has the DNA TGCAGTGTTCTACAAGCGGACGAGCAGTACTTC. Translated: CSVLQADEQYF. V usage is TRBV20-1 and J usage is TRBJ2-7; possible D gene TRBD2, 5 bases. V was clipped by 7 bases and J by 5 bases, with 12 bases between them. The CDR3 is 11 amino acids. In germline, CDR1 is DFQATT, CDR2 SNEGSKA (reference sequence).